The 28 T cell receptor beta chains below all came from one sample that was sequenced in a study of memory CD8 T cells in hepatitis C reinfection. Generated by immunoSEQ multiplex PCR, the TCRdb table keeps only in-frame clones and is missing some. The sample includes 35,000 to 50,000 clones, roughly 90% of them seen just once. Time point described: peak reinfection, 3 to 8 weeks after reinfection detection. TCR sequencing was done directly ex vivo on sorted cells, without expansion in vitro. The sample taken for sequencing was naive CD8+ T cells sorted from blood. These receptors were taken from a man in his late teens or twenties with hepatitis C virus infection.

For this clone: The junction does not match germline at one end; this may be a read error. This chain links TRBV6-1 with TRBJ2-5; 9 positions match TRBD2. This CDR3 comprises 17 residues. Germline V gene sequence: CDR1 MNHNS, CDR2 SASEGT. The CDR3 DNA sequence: TGTGCCATCAGTGAGTCCGCCGGACTAGCGATTTCAGAGACCCAGTACTTC. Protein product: CAISESAGLAISETQYF.

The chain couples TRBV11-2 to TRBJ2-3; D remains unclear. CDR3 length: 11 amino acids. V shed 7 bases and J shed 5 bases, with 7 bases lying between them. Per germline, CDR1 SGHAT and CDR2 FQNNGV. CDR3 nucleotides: TGTGCCAGCAACCTAGGAGATACGCAGTATTTT. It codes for CASNLGDTQYF.

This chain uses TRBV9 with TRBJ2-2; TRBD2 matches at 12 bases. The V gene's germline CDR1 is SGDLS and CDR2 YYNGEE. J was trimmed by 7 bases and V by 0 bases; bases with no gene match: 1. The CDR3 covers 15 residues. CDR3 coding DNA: TGTGCCAGCAGCGTAGAGGGACTAGCGGGCGGGGAGCTGTTTTTT. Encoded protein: CASSVEGLAGGELFF.

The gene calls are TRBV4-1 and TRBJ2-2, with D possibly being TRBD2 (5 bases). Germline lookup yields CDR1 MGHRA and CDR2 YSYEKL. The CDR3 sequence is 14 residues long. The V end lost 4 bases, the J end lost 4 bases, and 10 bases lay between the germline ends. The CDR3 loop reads CASSLGLSTGELFF. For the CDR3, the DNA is TGCGCCAGCAGCCTCGGACTTAGCACCGGGGAGCTGTTTTTT.

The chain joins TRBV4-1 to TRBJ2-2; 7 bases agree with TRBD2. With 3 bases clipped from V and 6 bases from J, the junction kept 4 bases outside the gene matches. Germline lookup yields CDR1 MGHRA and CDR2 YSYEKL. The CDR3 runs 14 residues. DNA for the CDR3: TGCGCCAGCAGCCACGCGGGAGTAGCCGGGGAGCTGTTTTTT. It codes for CASSHAGVAGELFF.

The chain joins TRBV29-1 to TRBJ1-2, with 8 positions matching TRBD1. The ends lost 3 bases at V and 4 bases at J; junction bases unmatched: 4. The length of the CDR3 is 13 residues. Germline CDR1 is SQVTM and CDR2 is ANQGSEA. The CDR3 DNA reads TGCAGCGTTGATACAGGGGGGGCCTATGGCTACACCTTC. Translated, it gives CSVDTGGAYGYTF. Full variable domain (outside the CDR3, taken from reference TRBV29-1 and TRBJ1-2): SAVISQKPSRDICQRGTSLTIQCQVDSQVTMMFWYRQQPGQSLTLIATANQGSEATYESGFVIDKFPISRPNLTFSTLTVSNMSPEDSSIYLCSVDTGGAYGYTFGSGTRLTVV.

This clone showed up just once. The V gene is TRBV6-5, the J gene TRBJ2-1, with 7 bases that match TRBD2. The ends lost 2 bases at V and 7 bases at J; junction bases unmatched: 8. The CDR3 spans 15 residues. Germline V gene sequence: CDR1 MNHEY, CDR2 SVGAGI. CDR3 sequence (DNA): TGTGCCAGCAGTTACCTGGGGGGGGGAACTAATGAGCAGTTCTTC. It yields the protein CASSYLGGGTNEQFF.

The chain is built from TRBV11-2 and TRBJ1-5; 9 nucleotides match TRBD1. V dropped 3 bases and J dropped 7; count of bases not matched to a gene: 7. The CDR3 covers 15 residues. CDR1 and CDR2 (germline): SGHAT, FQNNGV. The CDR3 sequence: CASSFTQGAKQPQHF. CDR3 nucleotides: TGTGCCAGCAGCTTTACACAGGGGGCGAAGCAGCCCCAGCATTTT.

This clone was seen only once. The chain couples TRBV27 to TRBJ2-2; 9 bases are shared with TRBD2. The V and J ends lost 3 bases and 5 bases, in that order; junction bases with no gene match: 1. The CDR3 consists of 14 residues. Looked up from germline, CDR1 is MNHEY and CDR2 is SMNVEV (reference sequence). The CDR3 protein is CASSFSGGTGELFF. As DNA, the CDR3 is TGTGCCAGCAGTTTTAGCGGGGGTACCGGGGAGCTGTTTTTT.

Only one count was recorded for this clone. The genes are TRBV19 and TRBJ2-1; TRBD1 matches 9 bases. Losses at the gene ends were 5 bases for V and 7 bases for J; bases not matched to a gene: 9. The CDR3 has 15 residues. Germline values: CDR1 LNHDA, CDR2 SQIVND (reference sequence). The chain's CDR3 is CASSPGQGTRNEQFF. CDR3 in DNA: TGTGCCAGTAGTCCCGGACAGGGGACCAGGAATGAGCAGTTCTTC.

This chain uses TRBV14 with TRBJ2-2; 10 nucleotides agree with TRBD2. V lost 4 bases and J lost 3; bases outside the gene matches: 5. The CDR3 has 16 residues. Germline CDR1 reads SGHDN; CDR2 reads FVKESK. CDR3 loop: CASSPLAGADTGELFF. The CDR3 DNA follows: TGTGCCAGCAGCCCGCTAGCGGGGGCCGACACCGGGGAGCTGTTTTTT.

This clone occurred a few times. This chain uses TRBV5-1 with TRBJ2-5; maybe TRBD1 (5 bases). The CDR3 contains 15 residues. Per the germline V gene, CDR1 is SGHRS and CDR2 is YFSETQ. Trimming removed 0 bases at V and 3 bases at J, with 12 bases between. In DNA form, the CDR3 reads TGCGCCAGCAGCTTGGATGGTGCAGGGAAAGAGACCCAGTACTTC. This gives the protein CASSLDGAGKETQYF. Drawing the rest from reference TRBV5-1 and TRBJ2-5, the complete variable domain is KAGVTQTPRYLIKTRGQQVTLSCSPISGHRSVSWYQQTPGQGLQFLFEYFSETQRNKGNFPGRFSGRQFSNSRSEMNVSTLELGDSALYLCASSLDGAGKETQYFGPGTRLLVL.

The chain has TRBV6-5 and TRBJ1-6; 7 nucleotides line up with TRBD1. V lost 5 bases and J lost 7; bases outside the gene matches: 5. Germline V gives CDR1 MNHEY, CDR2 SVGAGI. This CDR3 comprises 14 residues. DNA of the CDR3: TGTGCCAGCAGTCGACAGGGAGACAATTCACCCCTCCACTTT. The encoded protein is CASSRQGDNSPLHF.

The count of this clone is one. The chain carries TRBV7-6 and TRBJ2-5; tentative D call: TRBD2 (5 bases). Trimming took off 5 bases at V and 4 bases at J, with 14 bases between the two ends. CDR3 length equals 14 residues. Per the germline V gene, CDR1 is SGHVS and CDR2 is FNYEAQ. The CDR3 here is CASSPAELGETQYF. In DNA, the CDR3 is TGTGCCAGCAGCCCAGCGGAGCTGGGAGAGACCCAGTACTTC.

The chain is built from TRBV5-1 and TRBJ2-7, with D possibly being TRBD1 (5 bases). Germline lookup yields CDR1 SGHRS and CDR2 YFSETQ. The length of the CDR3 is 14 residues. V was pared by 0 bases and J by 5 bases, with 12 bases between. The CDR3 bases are TGCGCCAGCAGCTTGGTGGCCTTGGGGCACGAGCAGTACTTC. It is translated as CASSLVALGHEQYF.

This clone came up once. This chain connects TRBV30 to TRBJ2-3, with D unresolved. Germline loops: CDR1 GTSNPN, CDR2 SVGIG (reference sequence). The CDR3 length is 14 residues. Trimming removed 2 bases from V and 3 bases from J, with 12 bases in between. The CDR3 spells CAWSPATRTDTQYF. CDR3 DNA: TGTGCCTGGAGTCCCGCTACCCGGACAGATACGCAGTATTTT.

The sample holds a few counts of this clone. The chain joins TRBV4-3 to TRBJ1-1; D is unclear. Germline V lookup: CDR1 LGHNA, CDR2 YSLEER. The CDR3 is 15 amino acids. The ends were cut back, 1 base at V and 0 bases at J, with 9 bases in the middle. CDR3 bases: TGCGCCAGCAGCCAAGTCCCCAGGATGAACACTGAAGCTTTCTTT. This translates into CASSQVPRMNTEAFF.

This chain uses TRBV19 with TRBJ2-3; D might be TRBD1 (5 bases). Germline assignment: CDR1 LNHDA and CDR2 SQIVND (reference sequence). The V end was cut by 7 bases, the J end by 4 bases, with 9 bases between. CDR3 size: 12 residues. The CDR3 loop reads CASNSGPDTQYF. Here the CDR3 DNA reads TGTGCCAGTAACTCAGGGCCAGATACGCAGTATTTT.

The CDR3: CASTFNGGTEAFF. DNA of the CDR3: TGTGCCAGTACCTTCAACGGGGGCACTGAAGCTTTCTTT. This rearrangement joins TRBV19 to TRBJ1-1; weak D call: TRBD1 (5 bases). The V end was cut by 7 bases, the J end by 4 bases, with 13 bases between. CDR3 length equals 13 residues. CDR1 and CDR2 from the germline V gene are LNHDA and SQIVND (reference sequence).

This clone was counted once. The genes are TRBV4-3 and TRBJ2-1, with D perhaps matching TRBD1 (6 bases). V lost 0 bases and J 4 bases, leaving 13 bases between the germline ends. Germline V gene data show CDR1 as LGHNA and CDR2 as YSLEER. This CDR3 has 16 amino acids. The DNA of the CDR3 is TGCGCCAGCAGCCAAGATCGGGCAGGGGAATACAATGAGCAGTTCTTC. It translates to CASSQDRAGEYNEQFF.

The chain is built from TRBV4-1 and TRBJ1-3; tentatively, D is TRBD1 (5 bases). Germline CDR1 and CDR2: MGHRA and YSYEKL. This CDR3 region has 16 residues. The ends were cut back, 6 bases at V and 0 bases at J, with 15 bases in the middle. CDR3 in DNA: TGCGCCAGCAGTGCTCCGGGACTGCACTCTGGAAACACCATATATTTT. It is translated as CASSAPGLHSGNTIYF.

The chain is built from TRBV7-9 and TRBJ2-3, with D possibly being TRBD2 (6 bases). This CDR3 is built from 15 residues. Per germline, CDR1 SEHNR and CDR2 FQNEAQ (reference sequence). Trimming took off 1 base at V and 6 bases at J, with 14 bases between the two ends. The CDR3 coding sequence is TGTGCCAGCAGCTTAGGTGTCAACGCGGGGGATACGCAGTATTTT. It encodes CASSLGVNAGDTQYF.

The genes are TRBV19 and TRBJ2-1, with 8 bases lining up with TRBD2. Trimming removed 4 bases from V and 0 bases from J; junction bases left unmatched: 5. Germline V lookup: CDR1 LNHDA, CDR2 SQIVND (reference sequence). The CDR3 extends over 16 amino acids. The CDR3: CASSTSGYSSYNEQFF. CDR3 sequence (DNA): TGTGCCAGTAGTACTAGCGGGTACAGCTCCTACAATGAGCAGTTCTTC.

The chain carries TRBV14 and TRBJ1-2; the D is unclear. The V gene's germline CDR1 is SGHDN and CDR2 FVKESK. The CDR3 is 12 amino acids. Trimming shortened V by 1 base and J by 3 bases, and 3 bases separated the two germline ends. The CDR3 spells CASSQGDYGYTF. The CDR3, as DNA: TGTGCCAGCAGCCAAGGCGACTATGGCTACACCTTC. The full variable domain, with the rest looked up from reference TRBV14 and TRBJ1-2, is EAGVTQFPSHSVIEKGQTVTLRCDPISGHDNLYWYRRVMGKEIKFLLHFVKESKQDESGMPNNRFLAERTGGTYSTLKVQPAELEDSGVYFCASSQGDYGYTFGSGTRLTVV.

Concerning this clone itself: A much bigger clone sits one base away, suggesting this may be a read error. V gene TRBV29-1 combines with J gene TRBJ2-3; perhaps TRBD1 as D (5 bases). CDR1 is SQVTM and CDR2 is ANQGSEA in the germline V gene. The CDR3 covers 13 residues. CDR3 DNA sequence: TGCAGCGTTGACCCAGGGTATGGCAATGAGCAGTCCTTC. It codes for CSVDPGYGNEQSF.

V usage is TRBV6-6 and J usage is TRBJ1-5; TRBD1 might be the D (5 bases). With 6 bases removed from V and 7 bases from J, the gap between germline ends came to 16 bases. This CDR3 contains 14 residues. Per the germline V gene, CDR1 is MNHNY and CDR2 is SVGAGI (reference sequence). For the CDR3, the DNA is TGTGCCAGCAGAAAGGGCGGGGCCCAGCAGCCCCAGCATTTT. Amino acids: CASRKGGAQQPQHF.

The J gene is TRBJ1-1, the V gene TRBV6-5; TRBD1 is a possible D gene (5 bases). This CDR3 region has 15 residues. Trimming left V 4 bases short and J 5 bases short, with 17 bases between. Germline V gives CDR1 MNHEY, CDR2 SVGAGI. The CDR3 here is CASSLTAGLGTEAFF. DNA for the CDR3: TGTGCCAGCAGTTTAACGGCAGGGCTCGGGACTGAAGCTTTCTTT.

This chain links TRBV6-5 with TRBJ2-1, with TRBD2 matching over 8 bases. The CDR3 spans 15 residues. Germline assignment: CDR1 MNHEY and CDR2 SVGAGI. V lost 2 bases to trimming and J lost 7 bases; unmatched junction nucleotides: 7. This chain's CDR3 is CASSYGRTSRNEQFF. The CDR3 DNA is TGTGCCAGCAGTTACGGCCGGACTAGCAGGAATGAGCAGTTCTTC.